This TCR beta chain was sequenced in a study of regulatory T cells in long-lasting Graves disease. In building TCR beta libraries, iRepertoire HTBI primers were used together with Arm-PCR of CDR3 regions. TCRdb fed the multiplex PCR reads into MiXCR, producing one record per CDR3 protein. The top ten clones hold around a quarter of a sample with 400,000 to 550,000 distinct CDR3 sequences, around 15% of them seen once. Only a few counts were recorded for this clonotype. Time point defined: newly diagnosed GD, antithyroid drugs for less than 3 months. PBMC RNA served as the TCR library source. These same data were also listed under a study on T cells in Graves' hyperthyroidism and ophthalmopathy.

Sequencing was performed on peripheral blood mononuclear cells (PBMCs), taken at new diagnosis, from a patient treated with antithyroid drugs. The sequence came from a woman aged 18-30 years with Graves disease.

CDR3 DNA sequence: TGTGCCAGCAGTGGACATACAGGGGAAAGTCAGCCCCAGCATTTT. Translating gives CASSGHTGESQPQHF. The chain carries TRBV25-1 and TRBJ1-5; 7 bases are shared with TRBD1. The CDR3 has 15 amino acids. Germline V CDR1 and CDR2: MGHDK, SYGVNS. The ends lost 4 bases at V and 6 bases at J; junction bases unmatched: 9.